These 3 T cell receptor beta chains share one sample of origin, sequenced in a study of tumor-infiltrating lymphocytes in primary liver carcinoma. Researchers drew blood RNA from unsorted whole blood and extracted germline DNA as well. TCR beta cDNA was reverse-transcribed from approximately 0.45 ug of total RNA. The reaction used a constant-region primer and ProtoScript II reverse transcriptase. ARM-PCR was slightly modified, and three nested multiplex PCR rounds with it gave rise to the TCR beta libraries. TRBV1-TRBV30 forward primers paired with a C-beta reverse primer drove the first two PCR rounds, about 9 cycles each. MiXCR was run by TCRdb on the multiplex PCR reads, yielding one entry per CDR3 protein. The sample includes some 180,000 distinct CDR3 sequences, 60% of them seen just once. The source material was peripheral blood. The source of these receptors is a man aged 35 to 55 with primary liver carcinoma and hepatitis B virus infection.

Only one count was recorded for this clonotype. The V gene is TRBV7-9, the J gene TRBJ2-2, with D possibly matching TRBD2 (6 bases). Between the trimmed V and J ends, which lost 7 bases and 2 bases, there was a span of 17 bases. CDR1 is SEHNR, CDR2 FQNEAQ, per germline (reference sequence). The length of the CDR3 is 16 residues. The CDR3 DNA is TGTGCCAGCACCGACAATCGGGAGCCCAACACCGGGGAGCTGTTTTTT. Translated, it gives CASTDNREPNTGELFF.

The chain recombines TRBV7-9 with TRBJ2-3, with 10 bases lining up with TRBD2. CDR1 is SEHNR, CDR2 FQNEAQ, per germline (reference sequence). Trimming at V came to 5 bases and at J to 4 bases, leaving 9 bases not matched to a gene. The CDR3 is made up of 16 amino acids. CDR3 region: CASSVISSGSPDTQYF. CDR3 nucleotide sequence: TGTGCCAGCAGCGTGATTTCTAGCGGGAGCCCAGATACGCAGTATTTT.

V gene TRBV10-3 combines with J gene TRBJ2-1; D might be TRBD1 (6 bases). The germline V gene encodes CDR1 ENHRY and CDR2 SYGVKD. The ends were cut back, 8 bases at V and 9 bases at J, with 20 bases in the middle. There are 14 residues in the CDR3. The CDR3 DNA sequence: TGTGCCATCGAACAGGGCCAGAGGGGGAGTGAGCAGTTCTTC. Translating it yields CAIEQGQRGSEQFF.